These T cell receptor beta chains were read from a single sample in a study of cytomegalovirus exposure and HLA in healthy donors. Generated by immunoSEQ multiplex PCR, the TCRdb table keeps only in-frame clones and is missing some. The sample records about 180,000 clones, roughly three quarters being singletons. Material for sequencing was PBMCs. All receptors derive from a woman in her twenties or thirties in good health and CMV-seropositive. The CDR3 runs from the conserved cysteine through the conserved F or W. A D gene is named only where the DNA matches it firmly. Clone size is stated in some rows and not others, as once, few, many or a class when expanded.

>TRBJ1-2|TRBV6-1|-|TRBD1
CASSVTGTGKYGYTF
TGTGCCAGCAGTGTTACCGGGACAGGGAAATACGGCTACACCTTC
>TRBJ1-3|TRBV10-3|-|-
CAISDNRDRGTIYF
TGTGCCATCAGTGATAACAGGGATAGAGGCACCATATATTTT
>TRBJ2-2|TRBV5-1|once|TRBD2
CASTPGTSGGTGELFF
TGCGCCAGCACTCCGGGGACTAGCGGGGGAACCGGGGAGCTGTTTTTT
>TRBJ1-4|TRBV4-3|-|-
CASSQGANNEKLFF
TGCGCCAGCAGCCAGGGGGCGAATAATGAAAAACTGTTTTTT
>TRBJ1-4|TRBV5-8|-|TRBD1
CASSLGDRVGEKLFF
TGTGCCAGCAGCTTGGGGGACAGGGTAGGGGAAAAACTGTTTTTT
>TRBJ2-3|TRBV18|-|TRBD1
CASSPGTGGFDTQYF
TGTGCCAGCTCCCCCGGGACAGGAGGCTTCGATACGCAGTATTTT
>TRBJ2-5|TRBV28|-|-
CASRRGTTQYF
TGTGCCAGCAGACGCGGGACTACCCAGTACTTC
>TRBJ1-2|TRBV28|-|TRBD1
CASSSTGEWYGYTF
TGTGCCAGCAGTTCGACAGGGGAGTGGTATGGCTACACCTTC
>TRBJ2-3|TRBV4-1|-|TRBD2
CASSQALSGGASADTQYF
TGCGCCAGCAGCCAGGCCCTGAGCGGGGGGGCAAGCGCAGATACGCAGTATTTT
>TRBJ2-3|TRBV28|-|-
CASSPKTRLTDTQYF
TGTGCCAGCAGTCCTAAGACTAGACTCACAGATACGCAGTATTTT
>TRBJ2-2|TRBV7-3|-|TRBD1
CASSSLTGTTGELFF
TGTGCCAGCAGCTCCCTGACAGGGACGACCGGGGAGCTGTTTTTT
>TRBJ1-1|TRBV7-3|-|TRBD1
CASSLGQRGDEAFF
TGTGCCAGCAGCTTGGGACAGAGGGGAGATGAAGCTTTCTTT
>TRBJ1-2|TRBV6-5|-|-
CASSYNGPGIYGYTF
TGTGCCAGCAGTTACAACGGCCCGGGGATCTATGGCTACACCTTC
>TRBJ1-4|TRBV19|-|-
CASSALGEKLFF
TGTGCCAGTAGTGCCCTCGGGGAAAAACTGTTTTTT
>TRBJ2-7|TRBV27|few|-
CASSLGGTSYEQYF
TGTGCCAGCAGTTTAGGCGGGACCTCCTACGAGCAGTACTTC
>TRBJ1-3|TRBV19|-|TRBD1
CASSTSDRAPGNTIYF
TGTGCCAGTAGTACCTCCGACAGGGCGCCTGGAAACACCATATATTTT
>TRBJ2-1|TRBV11-2|-|TRBD2
CASSRNLAGRSYNEQFF
TGTGCCAGCAGCCGCAATTTAGCGGGCCGTTCCTACAATGAGCAGTTCTTC
>TRBJ2-7|TRBV7-6|-|-
CASSLTIADEQYF
TGTGCCAGCAGCTTAACCATAGCGGACGAGCAGTACTTC
>TRBJ2-3|TRBV7-9|-|TRBD2
CASSLGGGGSTDTQYF
TGTGCCAGCAGCTTAGGGGGCGGGGGTAGCACAGATACGCAGTATTTT
>TRBJ1-6|TRBV28|-|-
CASTSQGRRNSPLHF
TGTGCCAGCACCTCCCAGGGAAGAAGGAATTCACCCCTCCACTTT
>TRBJ2-5|TRBV28|-|TRBD2
CAARGLAGTQETQYF
TGTGCCGCGAGGGGACTAGCGGGGACTCAAGAGACCCAGTACTTC
>TRBJ1-6|TRBV7-9|-|-
CASSSGLGGASPLHF
TGTGCCAGCAGCTCGGGCCTCGGCGGGGCTTCACCCCTCCACTTT
>TRBJ2-1|TRBV4-1|-|-
CASSQDPGRSYNEQFF
TGCGCCAGCAGCCAAGATCCAGGGCGCTCCTACAATGAGCAGTTCTTC
>TRBJ2-7|TRBV5-5|once|-
CASSLAPGTYEQYF
TGTGCCAGCAGCTTGGCCCCAGGGACTTACGAGCAGTACTTC
>TRBJ2-2|TRBV5-1|-|TRBD1
CASSSRTGGTGELFF
TGCGCCAGCAGCTCGCGGACAGGGGGCACCGGGGAGCTGTTTTTT
>TRBJ2-2|TRBV19|-|TRBD2
CASSLRLAGGMNTGELFF
TGTGCCAGTAGTCTCCGACTAGCGGGGGGGATGAACACCGGGGAGCTGTTTTTT
>TRBJ2-1|TRBV29-1|-|TRBD1
CSARDRVYEQFF
TGCAGCGCCCGGGACAGGGTCTATGAGCAGTTCTTC
>TRBJ1-1|TRBV28|few|TRBD1
CASSPRGRSTEAFF
TGTGCCAGCAGTCCCAGGGGGCGGAGCACTGAAGCTTTCTTT
>TRBJ2-7|TRBV5-6|-|-
CASSQGVGEQYF
TGTGCCAGCTCTCAAGGGGTAGGCGAGCAGTACTTC
>TRBJ1-6|TRBV7-9|once|-
CASSPTGPDSPLHF
TGTGCCAGCAGCCCCACAGGGCCCGATTCACCCCTCCACTTT
>TRBJ2-6|TRBV7-6|-|TRBD1
CASSYRGGASFGSGANVLTF
TGTGCCAGCAGCTACCGAGGGGGCGCGTCCTTTGGCTCTGGGGCCAACGTCCTGACTTTC
>TRBJ2-3|TRBV4-3|-|-
CASSQGGGISSTDTQYF
TGCGCCAGCAGCCAAGGGGGCGGCATTAGTAGCACAGATACGCAGTATTTT
>TRBJ2-4|TRBV10-3|once|-
CAISGSGSDIQYF
TGTGCCATCAGTGGATCGGGATCGGACATTCAGTACTTC
>TRBJ2-6|TRBV5-1|-|TRBD2
CASSLALNRLAGVSGANVLTF
TGCGCCAGCAGCTTGGCCCTAAACCGACTAGCGGGGGTCTCTGGGGCCAACGTCCTGACTTTC
>TRBJ2-7|TRBV11-3|-|-
CASSYTESEQYF
TGTGCCAGCAGCTACACAGAGAGCGAGCAGTACTTC
>TRBJ2-7|TRBV5-6|-|-
CASSFGGYEQYF
TGTGCCAGCAGCTTCGGGGGATACGAGCAGTACTTC
>TRBJ2-5|TRBV7-6|-|TRBD1
CASSLGLNRGRETQYF
TGTGCCAGCAGCTTAGGCTTGAACAGGGGGCGGGAGACCCAGTACTTC
>TRBJ2-3|TRBV28|-|TRBD1
CASSRTGATDTQYF
TGTGCCAGCAGCCGCACAGGGGCCACAGATACGCAGTATTTT
>TRBJ2-7|TRBV9|-|-
CASSLHPGIEQYF
TGTGCCAGCAGCCTTCATCCGGGGATCGAGCAGTACTTC
>TRBJ2-6|TRBV9|-|-
CASSVNLGRTRDSGANVLTF
TGTGCCAGCAGCGTAAACCTGGGCCGGACCAGGGACTCTGGGGCCAACGTCCTGACTTTC
>TRBJ1-5|TRBV7-6|-|-
CASSLSGRANQPQHF
TGTGCCAGCAGCTTAAGTGGCAGGGCCAATCAGCCCCAGCATTTT